The 17 T cell receptor beta chains reported below all come from one sample, sequenced in a study of blood T cell repertoires in COVID-19. Produced via immunoSEQ multiplex PCR; TCRdb's table is partial and in-frame only. The sample lists roughly 64,000 clones; under 80% were seen once. Sequencing was performed on peripheral blood. The receptors originated from a human donor in a cohort sampled during active COVID-19.

This rearrangement joins TRBV6-5 to TRBJ2-7; 10 bases are shared with TRBD2. Unmatched junction bases numbered 4, after V lost 0 bases and J lost 5 bases. CDR1 and CDR2 from the germline V gene are MNHEY and SVGAGI. The CDR3 is 15 amino acids. CDR3 coding DNA: TGTGCCAGCAGTTACTCCGGGACTAGCGTCCACGAGCAGTACTTC. This codes for CASSYSGTSVHEQYF.

This clone was seen more than once but under ten times. V gene TRBV7-9 combines with J gene TRBJ1-2, with a possible D match to TRBD1 (5 bases). Germline V lookup: CDR1 SEHNR, CDR2 FQNEAQ (reference sequence). V lost 8 bases and J 3 bases, leaving 16 bases between the germline ends. CDR3 length equals 14 residues. The CDR3, as DNA: TGTGCCAGCGGGTTAGAGGGAGGGGACTATGGCTACACCTTC. Amino acids: CASGLEGGDYGYTF.

This clone came up a few times. The chain combines TRBV5-5 with TRBJ2-1, with D possibly being TRBD2 (5 bases). The CDR3 sequence is 16 residues long. The germline V gene has CDR1 SGHKS and CDR2 YYEKEE (reference sequence). V was trimmed by 1 base and J by 7 bases, leaving 18 bases between them. CDR3 region: CASSLIITSSGNEQFF. The CDR3 DNA reads TGTGCCAGCAGCTTGATCATTACTTCCTCGGGGAATGAGCAGTTCTTC. Drawing the rest from reference TRBV5-5 and TRBJ2-1, the complete variable domain is DAGVTQSPTHLIKTRGQQVTLRCSPISGHKSVSWYQQVLGQGPQFIFQYYEKEERGRGNFPDRFSARQFPNYSSELNVNALLLGDSALYLCASSLIITSSGNEQFFGPGTRLTVL.

The chain combines TRBV5-1 with TRBJ2-7; 9 positions match TRBD1. The V segment lost 4 bases and the J segment 3 bases; nucleotides outside the gene matches: 11. The CDR3 has 16 amino acids. In germline, CDR1 is SGHRS, CDR2 YFSETQ. DNA for the CDR3: TGCGCCAGCAGCCCGGATCCGGGACAGGGTATCTACGAGCAGTACTTC. Amino acids: CASSPDPGQGIYEQYF. The full variable domain, its missing parts supplied by reference TRBV5-1 and TRBJ2-7, is KAGVTQTPRYLIKTRGQQVTLSCSPISGHRSVSWYQQTPGQGLQFLFEYFSETQRNKGNFPGRFSGRQFSNSRSEMNVSTLELGDSALYLCASSPDPGQGIYEQYFGPGTRLTVT.

The chain uses TRBV18 and TRBJ1-1; tentative D call: TRBD1 (6 bases). CDR1 is KGHSH, CDR2 LQKENI, per germline. The CDR3 is made up of 14 amino acids. V was shortened by 5 bases and J by 3 bases, with 13 bases between the two germline ends. The CDR3 region has the DNA TGTGCCAGCTCAGCAAAACAGGGTGACACTGAAGCTTTCTTT. Translated, it gives CASSAKQGDTEAFF.

This chain connects TRBV28 to TRBJ1-1, with D possibly TRBD1 on 6 matching bases. Germline assignment: CDR1 MDHEN and CDR2 SYDVKM. CDR3 size: 12 residues. Trimming pared 4 bases from V and 14 bases from J, leaving 17 bases between. CDR3 DNA sequence: TGTGCCAGCAGTTCCTTACAGGGTTTACGGTTCTTT. This encodes CASSSLQGLRFF.

The chain combines TRBV6-5 with TRBJ1-1, with a tentative D call TRBD1 (6 bases). From germline, CDR1 is MNHEY and CDR2 SVGAGI. This CDR3 is 16 amino acids long. Trimming shortened V by 4 bases and J by 1 base, and 16 bases separated the two germline ends. The CDR3 DNA follows: TGTGCCAGCAGTTCACGGGACACAGGCCCGAACACTGAAGCTTTCTTT. This codes for CASSSRDTGPNTEAFF.

The rearrangement joins TRBV5-3 to TRBJ1-5, with 10 bases fitting TRBD1. Being an ORF, TRBV5-3 has a function that is uncertain. Unmatched junction bases numbered 19, after V lost 2 bases and J lost 2 bases. CDR3 length equals 21 residues. Here the CDR3 reads CARSFRTGGKTVWIGNQPQHF. The CDR3 DNA is TGTGCCAGAAGCTTCCGGACAGGGGGTAAAACAGTTTGGATTGGCAATCAGCCCCAGCATTTT.

Concerning this clone itself: The same CDR3 also results from other DNA sequences found in this sample. The chain combines TRBV6-6 with TRBJ2-5, with 7 bases lining up with TRBD2. Germline CDR1 reads MNHNY; CDR2 reads SVGAGI (reference sequence). V was pared by 2 bases and J by 4 bases, with 1 base of the junction left unmatched. CDR3 length: 13 residues. The CDR3 coding sequence is TGTGCCAGCAGTTACGGCGGGGGAGAGACCCAGTACTTC. Translated, it gives CASSYGGGETQYF.

This rearrangement joins TRBV19 to TRBJ2-2; tentative D call: TRBD1 (6 bases). CDR1 and CDR2 from the germline V gene are LNHDA and SQIVND (reference sequence). The CDR3 spans 14 residues. Between the trimmed V and J ends, which lost 8 bases and 5 bases, there was a span of 15 bases. The CDR3 loop reads CASDRRPTTGELFF. DNA of the CDR3: TGTGCCAGTGACAGGAGACCAACGACCGGGGAGCTGTTTTTT.

This clone was detected many times. V and J are TRBV6-1 and TRBJ1-1; D call uncertain. Germline loops: CDR1 MNHNS, CDR2 SASEGT. V lost 3 bases to trimming and J lost 5 bases, with 13 bases between them. This CDR3 is 14 amino acids long. The CDR3: CASSELRAWTEAFF. DNA for the CDR3: TGTGCCAGCAGTGAGCTGAGGGCTTGGACTGAAGCTTTCTTT.

The rearrangement uses TRBV15 and TRBJ2-5; weak D call: TRBD2 (5 bases). CDR1 is LNHNV and CDR2 is YYDKDF in the germline V gene (reference sequence). V lost 6 bases to trimming and J lost 2 bases, with 10 bases between them. The CDR3 covers 13 residues. CDR3 DNA: TGTGCCACCAGGTCGGGATGGCAAGAGACCCAGTACTTC. Translation gives CATRSGWQETQYF.

This clone was detected a few times. The chain links TRBV5-8 to TRBJ2-2; the D gene is possibly TRBD1 (6 bases). V lost 6 bases and J 4 bases, leaving 22 bases between the germline ends. The CDR3 is 17 amino acids. Germline CDR1 SGHTS, CDR2 YDEGEE. DNA for the CDR3: TGTGCCAGCACCTTCATGGCAGGGGCCATGGGCACCGGGGAGCTGTTTTTT. Translation: CASTFMAGAMGTGELFF.

This rearrangement joins TRBV4-1 to TRBJ2-3; maybe TRBD2 (7 bases). V was clipped by 0 bases and J by 0 bases, with 19 bases between them. The length of the CDR3 is 19 residues. The germline V gene has CDR1 MGHRA and CDR2 YSYEKL. Here the CDR3 reads CASSQDRAGAQGSTDTQYF. Here the CDR3 DNA reads TGCGCCAGCAGCCAAGATCGGGCGGGGGCCCAAGGTAGCACAGATACGCAGTATTTT.

This chain uses TRBV5-6 with TRBJ2-2; 7 bases agree with TRBD1. Germline CDR1 is SGHDT and CDR2 is YYEEEE. The V gene end was trimmed by 4 bases and the J gene end by 4 bases; junction bases not matched to a gene: 13. The CDR3 runs to 17 residues. The CDR3 here is CASSPFDRALSTGELFF. As DNA, the CDR3 is TGTGCCAGCAGCCCATTCGACAGGGCCCTGAGCACCGGGGAGCTGTTTTTT.

The J gene is TRBJ2-7, the V gene TRBV6-5; 7 positions match TRBD1. The CDR3 contains 13 residues. V gave up 5 bases and J gave up 4 bases; unmatched junction bases: 5. CDR1 MNHEY and CDR2 SVGAGI come from the germline V gene. The CDR3 DNA reads as TGTGCCAGCAGTAGGGGGCGCGAATACGAGCAGTACTTC. Translation: CASSRGREYEQYF.

The V and J genes are TRBV27 and TRBJ1-2; D possibly corresponds to TRBD1 (5 bases). There are 12 residues in the CDR3. Germline V gene sequence: CDR1 MNHEY, CDR2 SMNVEV (reference sequence). The V end lost 7 bases, the J end lost 0 bases, and 6 bases lay between the germline ends. The CDR3 region has the DNA TGTGCCAGCAAGGGGACTAACTATGGCTACACCTTC. Its protein is CASKGTNYGYTF.